These 6 T cell receptor beta chains originate from one sample sequenced in a study of technical replicates of blood from a few donors. The method was immunoSEQ multiplex PCR; TCRdb's version includes in-frame clones alone and lacks a portion of them. This sample carries about 62,000 clones, roughly 98% of them seen once, and the ten largest clones take around 0.16%. Sequencing input: T cells isolated from PBMCs. Receptors originate from a human donor in good health.

The chain couples TRBV30 to TRBJ2-1; 8 nucleotides line up with TRBD2. Germline lookup yields CDR1 GTSNPN and CDR2 SVGIG (reference sequence). After removal of 1 base from V and 5 bases from J, the junction contained 10 bases not matched to a gene. The CDR3 has 16 residues. The CDR3 loop is CAWSAIIAGGNNEQFF. As DNA, the CDR3 is TGTGCCTGGAGTGCTATAATCGCGGGGGGTAACAATGAGCAGTTCTTC.

This clone was recorded once. The gene calls are TRBV9 and TRBJ1-1; D is ambiguous. V dropped 3 bases and J dropped 6 bases, with 9 bases sitting between them. The V gene's germline CDR1 is SGDLS and CDR2 YYNGEE. CDR3 length: 12 residues. The CDR3 DNA follows: TGTGCCAGCAGCGCGGCAAGCGCTGAAGCTTTCTTT. It codes for CASSAASAEAFF.

V gene TRBV4-1 combines with J gene TRBJ1-4, with unresolved D. Trimming took 4 bases from V and 5 from J, leaving 17 bases between them. The CDR3 consists of 16 residues. CDR1 MGHRA and CDR2 YSYEKL come from the germline V gene. CDR3 in amino acids: CASSPSRPGWNEKLFF. The CDR3 nucleotides read TGCGCCAGCAGCCCCTCCCGTCCGGGTTGGAATGAAAAACTGTTTTTT.

This chain joins TRBV2 and TRBJ2-3; TRBD2 agrees at 8 bases. The V gene's germline CDR1 is SNHLY and CDR2 FYNNEI. CDR3 length: 17 amino acids. V gave up 6 bases and J gave up 3 bases; unmatched junction bases: 14. The DNA of the CDR3 is TGTGCCAGCAGGAACCGATTGGGGGCTAGCGGGACAGATACGCAGTATTTT. As protein: CASRNRLGASGTDTQYF.

This clone has only a few counts. The rearrangement joins TRBV20-1 to TRBJ2-5; perhaps TRBD2 as D (6 bases). With 5 bases removed from V and 7 bases from J, the gap between germline ends came to 11 bases. Germline CDR1 DFQATT, CDR2 SNEGSKA (reference sequence). This CDR3 is 11 amino acids long. This chain's CDR3 is CSAWDWGTQYF. In DNA, the CDR3 is TGCAGTGCTTGGGACTGGGGGACCCAGTACTTC.

This chain links TRBV5-1 with TRBJ2-5, with D possibly TRBD1 on 6 matching bases. V was pared by 4 bases and J by 2 bases, with 12 bases between. This CDR3 has 14 residues. From germline, CDR1 is SGHRS and CDR2 YFSETQ. CDR3 in DNA: TGCGCCAGCAGCATAGGGACAACACAAGAGACCCAGTACTTC. Residues: CASSIGTTQETQYF.